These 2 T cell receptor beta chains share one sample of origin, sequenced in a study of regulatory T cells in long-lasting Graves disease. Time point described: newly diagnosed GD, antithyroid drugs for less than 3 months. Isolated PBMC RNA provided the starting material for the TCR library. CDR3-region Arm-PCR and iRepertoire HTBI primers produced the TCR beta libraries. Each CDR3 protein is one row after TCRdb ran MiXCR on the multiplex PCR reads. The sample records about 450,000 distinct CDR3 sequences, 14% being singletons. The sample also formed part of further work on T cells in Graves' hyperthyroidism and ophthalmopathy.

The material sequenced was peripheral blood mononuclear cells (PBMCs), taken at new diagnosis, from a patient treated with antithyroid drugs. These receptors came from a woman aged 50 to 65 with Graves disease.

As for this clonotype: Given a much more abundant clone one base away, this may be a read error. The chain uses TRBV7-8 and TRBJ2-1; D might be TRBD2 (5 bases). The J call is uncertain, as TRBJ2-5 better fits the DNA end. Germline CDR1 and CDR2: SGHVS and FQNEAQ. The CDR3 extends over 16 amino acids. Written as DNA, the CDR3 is TGTGCCAGCAGCTTAACACGGATGGGAGTTCGCGCGACCCAGTACTTC. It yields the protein CASSLTRMGVRATQYF.

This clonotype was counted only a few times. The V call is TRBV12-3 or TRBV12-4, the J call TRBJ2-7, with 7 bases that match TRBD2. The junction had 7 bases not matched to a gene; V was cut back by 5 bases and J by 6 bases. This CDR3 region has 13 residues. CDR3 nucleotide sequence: TGTGCCAGCAGTACCACACTAGCGACCGAGCAGTACTTC. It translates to CASSTTLATEQYF.